This entry concerns a single T cell receptor beta chain. No antigen is known for it. These data originate in a study of cytomegalovirus exposure and HLA in healthy donors. General study results and limits: Rates of TCR association differed by HLA locus in a later analysis, with DRB1 highest and HLA-C lowest. The HLA-A and HLA-B alleles of most subjects were reportedly predicted accurately from TCR beta sequences.

60 Vbeta and 13 Jbeta primers were used in PCR. Method: immunoSEQ multiplex PCR; TCRdb's copy keeps in-frame clones and lacks some. Of around 99,000 clones listed, around 69% are singletons. Trimming removed 10 bases from V and 10 bases from J, with 23 bases in between. Per the germline V gene, CDR1 is SNHLY and CDR2 is FYNNEI. The CDR3 contains 14 residues. V usage is TRBV2 and J usage is TRBJ2-1, with D maybe TRBD1 (6 bases). The receptor was isolated from a man aged 18 to 30 in good health and CMV-seronegative. The specimen was PBMCs. The CDR3 nucleotides are TGTGCCACCACGAGGCAGGGGACCTTGAACGAGCAGTTCTTC. Translation gives CATTRQGTLNEQFF.